This T cell receptor beta chain was captured in a study of CD8+ T cells in alopecia areata. cDNA reverse transcribed from extracted RNA served as the sequencing template. Clones were sequenced by immunoSEQ multiplex PCR, and TCRdb holds only the in-frame ones, with some missing. The sample contains about 120,000 clones, more than 30% of which appear only once. Germline assignment: CDR1 GTSNPN and CDR2 SVGIG (reference sequence). The CDR3 length is 10 residues. The V gene end was trimmed by 5 bases and the J gene end by 7 bases; junction bases not matched to a gene: 1. Sample: CD4+ T cells sorted from blood. This clonotype was sampled from a human donor with alopecia areata. The chain joins TRBV30 to TRBJ1-2, with TRBD1 identical over 7 bases. In nucleotides, the CDR3 is TGTGCCTGGGCAGGGGGTGGCTACACCTTC. As protein: CAWAGGGYTF.